This T cell receptor (beta chain) was captured by sequencing in a study of blood T cell repertoires in COVID-19. Study-level background: Material from acute and convalescent COVID-19 was sourced from the United States, Italy and Spain. The analysed material was cDNA or gDNA that came from T cells, B-cell-depleted T cells, or PBMCs.

Original data processing: Reference gene primer amplification in the assay estimated nucleated cell counts. Profiled with immunoSEQ multiplex PCR; TCRdb holds only in-frame clones, not every one. For V, J and clone size, that table is used; D and trimming come from the DNA. In the table there are roughly 18,000 clones, around nine tenths of which are singletons. The germline V and J ends were trimmed by 2 bases and 12 bases, with 11 bases remaining between them. CDR3 size: 11 residues. Germline V gene data show CDR1 as MNHEY and CDR2 as SVGAGI. The sequenced material came from peripheral blood. The chain is built from TRBV6-5 and TRBJ2-7; TRBD1 is a possible D gene (6 bases). This receptor was identified in a woman aged 60-75 years with active COVID-19. CDR3 loop: CASSYAGVAYF. The CDR3 bases are TGTGCCAGCAGTTACGCAGGGGTGGCGTACTTC.